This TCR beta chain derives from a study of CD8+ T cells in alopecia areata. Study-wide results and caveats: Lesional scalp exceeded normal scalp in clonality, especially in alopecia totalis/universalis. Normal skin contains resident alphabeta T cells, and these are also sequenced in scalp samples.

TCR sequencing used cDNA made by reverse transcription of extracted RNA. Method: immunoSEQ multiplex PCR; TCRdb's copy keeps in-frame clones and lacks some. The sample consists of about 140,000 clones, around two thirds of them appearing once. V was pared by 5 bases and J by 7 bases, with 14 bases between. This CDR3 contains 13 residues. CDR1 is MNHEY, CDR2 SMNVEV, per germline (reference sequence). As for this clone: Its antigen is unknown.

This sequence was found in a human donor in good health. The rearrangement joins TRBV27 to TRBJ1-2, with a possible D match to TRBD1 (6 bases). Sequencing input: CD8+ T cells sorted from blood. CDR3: CASSITGNSGYTF. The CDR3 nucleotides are TGTGCCAGCAGTATAACAGGGAATTCTGGCTACACCTTC.